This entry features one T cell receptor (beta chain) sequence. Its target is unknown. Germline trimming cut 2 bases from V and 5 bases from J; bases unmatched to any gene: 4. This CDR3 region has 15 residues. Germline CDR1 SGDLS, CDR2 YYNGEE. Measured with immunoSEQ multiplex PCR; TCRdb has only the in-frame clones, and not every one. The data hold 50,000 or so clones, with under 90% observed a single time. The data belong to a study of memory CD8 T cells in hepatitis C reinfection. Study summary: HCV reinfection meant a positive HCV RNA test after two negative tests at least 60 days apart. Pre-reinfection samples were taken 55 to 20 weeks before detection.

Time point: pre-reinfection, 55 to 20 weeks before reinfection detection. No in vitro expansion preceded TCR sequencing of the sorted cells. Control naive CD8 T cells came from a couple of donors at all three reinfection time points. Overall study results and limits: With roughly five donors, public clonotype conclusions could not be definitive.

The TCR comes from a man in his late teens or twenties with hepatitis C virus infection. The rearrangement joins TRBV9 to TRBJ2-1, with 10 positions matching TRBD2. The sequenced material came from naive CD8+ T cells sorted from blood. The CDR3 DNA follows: TGTGCCAGCAGCGTGGGACTAGCGCCAAACAATGAGCAGTTCTTC. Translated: CASSVGLAPNNEQFF.